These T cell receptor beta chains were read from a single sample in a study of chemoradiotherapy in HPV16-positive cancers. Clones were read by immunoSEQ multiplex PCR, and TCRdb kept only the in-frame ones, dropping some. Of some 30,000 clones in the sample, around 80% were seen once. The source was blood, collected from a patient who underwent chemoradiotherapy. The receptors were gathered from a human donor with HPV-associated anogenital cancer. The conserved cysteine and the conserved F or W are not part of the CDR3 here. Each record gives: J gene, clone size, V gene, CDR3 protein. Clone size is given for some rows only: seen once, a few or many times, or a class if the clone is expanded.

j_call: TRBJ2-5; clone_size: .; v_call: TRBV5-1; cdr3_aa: ASSLAGTSGGGETQY
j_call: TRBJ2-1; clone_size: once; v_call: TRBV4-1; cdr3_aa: ASSQGRLAGGPRSYNEQF
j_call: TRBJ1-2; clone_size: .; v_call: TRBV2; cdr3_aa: ASRGQGAVNYGYT
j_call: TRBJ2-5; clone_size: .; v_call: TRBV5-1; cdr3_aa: ASSSTGGGETQY
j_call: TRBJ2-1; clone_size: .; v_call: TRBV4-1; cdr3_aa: ASSQDRPDRTNTYNEQF
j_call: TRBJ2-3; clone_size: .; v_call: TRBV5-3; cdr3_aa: ARSLGAGGPGSTDTQY
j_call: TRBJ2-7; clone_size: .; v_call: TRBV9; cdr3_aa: ASSVGLGSYEQY
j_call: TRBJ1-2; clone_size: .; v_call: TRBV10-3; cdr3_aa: AISPQLNYGYT
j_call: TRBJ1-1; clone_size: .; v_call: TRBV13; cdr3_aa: ASSLVDRNTEAF
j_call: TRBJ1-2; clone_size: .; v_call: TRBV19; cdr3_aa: ASRLRDRGGFDYGYT
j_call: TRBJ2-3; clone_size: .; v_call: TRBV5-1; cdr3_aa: ASTVDSPTDTQY
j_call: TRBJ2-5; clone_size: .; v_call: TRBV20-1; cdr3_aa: SAGTIETQY
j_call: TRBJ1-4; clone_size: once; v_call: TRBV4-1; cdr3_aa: ASSPGDRGGELF
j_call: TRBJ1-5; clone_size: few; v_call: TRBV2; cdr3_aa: ASSEVSLGQPQH
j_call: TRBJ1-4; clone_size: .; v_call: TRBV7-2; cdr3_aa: ASSRGRGRTNEKLF
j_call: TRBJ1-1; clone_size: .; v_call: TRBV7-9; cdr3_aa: ASSILDTEAF
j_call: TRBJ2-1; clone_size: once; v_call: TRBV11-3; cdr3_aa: ASSLGRDRGSNEQF
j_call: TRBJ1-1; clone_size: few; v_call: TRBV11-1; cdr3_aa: ASSLAQLNTEAF
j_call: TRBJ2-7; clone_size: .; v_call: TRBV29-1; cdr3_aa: SVKGFEHEQY
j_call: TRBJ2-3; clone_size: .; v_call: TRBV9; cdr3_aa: ASSTYGTIVTDTQY
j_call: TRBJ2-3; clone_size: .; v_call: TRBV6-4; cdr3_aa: ASSESSTDTQY
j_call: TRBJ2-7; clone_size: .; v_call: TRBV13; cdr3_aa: ASSFLEATYEQY
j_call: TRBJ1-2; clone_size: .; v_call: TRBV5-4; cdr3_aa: ASSLMGDVYGYT
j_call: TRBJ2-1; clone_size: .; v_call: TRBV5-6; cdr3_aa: ASSLGLAGGYNEQF
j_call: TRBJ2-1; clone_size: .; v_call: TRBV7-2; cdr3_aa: ASSEGGYEQF
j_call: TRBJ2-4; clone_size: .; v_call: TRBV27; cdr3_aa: ASSLSIKNIQY
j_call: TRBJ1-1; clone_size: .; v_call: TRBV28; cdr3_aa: ASSPGQGSTEAF
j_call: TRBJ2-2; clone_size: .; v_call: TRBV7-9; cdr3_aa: ASSSPPPLRVSTGELF
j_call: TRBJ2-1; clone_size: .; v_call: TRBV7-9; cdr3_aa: ASSLAALAGAYNEQF
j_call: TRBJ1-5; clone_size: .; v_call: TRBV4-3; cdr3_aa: ASSQDEGPNQPQH
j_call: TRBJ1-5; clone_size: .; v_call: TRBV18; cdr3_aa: ASSPGGWWDQPQH
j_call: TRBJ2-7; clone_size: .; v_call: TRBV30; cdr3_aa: AWRGQGRGSYEQY
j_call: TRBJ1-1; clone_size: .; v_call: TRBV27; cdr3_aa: ASSFHYGGAEAF
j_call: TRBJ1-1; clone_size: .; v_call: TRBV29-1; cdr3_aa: SVQAGDTEAF
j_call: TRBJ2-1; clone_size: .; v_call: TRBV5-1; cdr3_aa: ASSLQPSYNEQF
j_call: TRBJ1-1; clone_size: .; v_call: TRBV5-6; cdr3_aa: ASSLSAGGARSTEAF
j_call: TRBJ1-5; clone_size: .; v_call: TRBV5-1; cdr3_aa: ASRQGVESQPQH
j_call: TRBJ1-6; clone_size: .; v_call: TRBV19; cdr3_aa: ATQEGRNSPLH
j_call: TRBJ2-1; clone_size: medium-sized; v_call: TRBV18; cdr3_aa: ASSPKGYFSEQF
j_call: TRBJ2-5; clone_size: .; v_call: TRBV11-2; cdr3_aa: ASSLKETQY
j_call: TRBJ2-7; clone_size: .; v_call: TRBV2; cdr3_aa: ASVDGGASYEQY
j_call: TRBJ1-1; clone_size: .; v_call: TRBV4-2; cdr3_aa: ASSPEPRGNTEAF
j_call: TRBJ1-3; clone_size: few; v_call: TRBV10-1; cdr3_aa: ASRDSGNTIY
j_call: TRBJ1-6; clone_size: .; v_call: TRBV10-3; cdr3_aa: AIRGDRSSYNSPLH
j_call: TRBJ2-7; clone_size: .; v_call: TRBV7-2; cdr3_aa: ASTRLGPSYEQY
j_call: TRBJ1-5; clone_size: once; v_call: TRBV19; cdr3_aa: ASSIDRGRLTQPQH
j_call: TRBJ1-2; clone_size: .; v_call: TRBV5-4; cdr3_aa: ASSGFEQGNYGYT
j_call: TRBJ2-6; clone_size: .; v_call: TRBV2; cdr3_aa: ASRVGTAGANVLT
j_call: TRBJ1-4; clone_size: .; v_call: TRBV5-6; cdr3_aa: ASSPGLDEKLF
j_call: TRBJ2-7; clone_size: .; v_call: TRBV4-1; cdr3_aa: ASSQVGRDYEQY
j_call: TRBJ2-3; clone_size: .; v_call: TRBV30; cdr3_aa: AGRATGGAISQY
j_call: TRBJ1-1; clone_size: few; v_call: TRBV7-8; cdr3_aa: ASRVTGDGTEAF
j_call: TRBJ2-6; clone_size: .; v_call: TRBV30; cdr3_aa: AWSVWGVGANVLT